This T cell receptor beta chain was recorded in a study of response to subunit inactivated influenza vaccine. Whole-study results and caveats: Few new T cells, the authors suggested, are recruited by each seasonal influenza vaccination.

This clonotype has only a few counts. Antigen specificity is unknown. V was trimmed by 5 bases and J by 1 base, leaving 6 bases between them. The length of the CDR3 is 14 residues. TCRdb redid the calling of the RT-PCR reads with MiXCR, one entry per CDR3 protein. This table holds just over 300,000 distinct CDR3 sequences, just over 20% found once. This sequence originates from a man aged 45 to 70 who received an inactivated influenza vaccine. The genes are TRBV12-3 or TRBV12-4 and TRBJ1-6; D is unresolved. The sample here was PBMCs from blood, taken 21 months after vaccination. CDR3 coding DNA: TGTGCCAGCAGTCTAAGGTCCTATAATTCACCCCTCCACTTT. It specifies CASSLRSYNSPLHF.